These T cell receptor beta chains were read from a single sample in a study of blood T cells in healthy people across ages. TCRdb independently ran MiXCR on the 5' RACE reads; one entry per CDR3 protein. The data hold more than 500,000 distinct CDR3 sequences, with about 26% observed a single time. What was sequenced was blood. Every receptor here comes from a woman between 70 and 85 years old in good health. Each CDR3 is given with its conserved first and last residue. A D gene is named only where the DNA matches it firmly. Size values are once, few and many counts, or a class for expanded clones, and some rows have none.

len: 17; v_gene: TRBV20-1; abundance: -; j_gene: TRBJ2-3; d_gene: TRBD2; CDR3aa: CSAKGSGGSPNTDTQYF; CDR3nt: TGCAGTGCTAAGGGTAGCGGGGGGTCCCCTAACACAGATACGCAGTATTTT
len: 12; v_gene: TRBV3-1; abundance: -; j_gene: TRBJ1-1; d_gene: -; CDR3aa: CASSHETSEAFF; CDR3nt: TGTGCCAGCAGCCACGAGACAAGTGAAGCTTTCTTT
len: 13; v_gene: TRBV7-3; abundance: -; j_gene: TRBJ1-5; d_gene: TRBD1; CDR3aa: CASSLDRDSPQHF; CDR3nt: TGTGCCAGCAGCTTAGACAGGGATTCGCCCCAGCATTTT
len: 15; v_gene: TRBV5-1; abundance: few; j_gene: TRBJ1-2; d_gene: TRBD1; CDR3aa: CASSLSGQGVYGYTF; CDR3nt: TGCGCCAGCAGCTTGTCAGGACAGGGGGTCTATGGCTACACCTTC
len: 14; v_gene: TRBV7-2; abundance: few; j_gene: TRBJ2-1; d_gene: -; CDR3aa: CASSPLGQYNEQFF; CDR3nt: TGTGCCAGCAGCCCCCTCGGGCAGTACAATGAGCAGTTCTTC
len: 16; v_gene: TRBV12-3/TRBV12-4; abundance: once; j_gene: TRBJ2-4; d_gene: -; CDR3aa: CASSPRGTVAKNIQYF; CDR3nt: TGTGCCAGCAGTCCGAGAGGCACCGTAGCCAAAAACATTCAGTACTTC
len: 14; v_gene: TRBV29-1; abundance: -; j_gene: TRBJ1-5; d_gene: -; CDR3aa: CSASIGGSNQPQHF; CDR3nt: TGCAGCGCCTCAATAGGGGGGAGCAATCAGCCCCAGCATTTT
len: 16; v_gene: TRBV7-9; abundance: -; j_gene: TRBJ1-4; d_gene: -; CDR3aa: CASSLVGGATNEKLFF; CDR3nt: TGTGCCAGCAGCTTAGTAGGGGGTGCAACTAATGAAAAACTGTTTTTT
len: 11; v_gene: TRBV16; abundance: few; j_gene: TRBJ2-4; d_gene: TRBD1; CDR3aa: CASSPGQGEYF; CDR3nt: TGTGCCAGCAGCCCCGGACAGGGCGAATACTTC
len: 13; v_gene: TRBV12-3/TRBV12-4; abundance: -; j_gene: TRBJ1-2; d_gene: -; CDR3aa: CASTPLRGGGYTF; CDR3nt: TGTGCCAGCACCCCTCTTAGGGGGGGAGGCTACACCTTC
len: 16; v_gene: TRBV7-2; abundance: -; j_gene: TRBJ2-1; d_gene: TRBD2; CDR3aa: CASSFPQTSGGGEQFF; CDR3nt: TGTGCCAGCAGCTTTCCACAGACTAGCGGGGGGGGTGAGCAGTTCTTC
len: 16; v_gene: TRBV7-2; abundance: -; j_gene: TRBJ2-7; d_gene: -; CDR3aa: CASSPREGWSSYEQYF; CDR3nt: TGTGCCAGCAGCCCGCGAGAGGGCTGGAGCTCCTACGAGCAGTACTTC
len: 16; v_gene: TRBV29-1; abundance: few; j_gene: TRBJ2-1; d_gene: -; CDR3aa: CSVSSSEAAAYNEQFF; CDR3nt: TGCAGCGTTTCGTCCAGCGAAGCCGCCGCGTACAATGAGCAGTTCTTC
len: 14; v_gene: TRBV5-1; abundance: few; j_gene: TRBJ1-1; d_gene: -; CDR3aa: CASSLVGGPTEAFF; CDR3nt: TGCGCCAGCAGCTTGGTTGGGGGGCCCACTGAAGCTTTCTTT
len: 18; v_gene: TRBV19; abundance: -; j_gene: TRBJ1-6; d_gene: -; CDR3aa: CASSTTTALSSYNSPLHF; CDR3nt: TGTGCCAGTAGTACTACAACAGCTCTCAGCTCCTATAATTCACCCCTCCACTTT
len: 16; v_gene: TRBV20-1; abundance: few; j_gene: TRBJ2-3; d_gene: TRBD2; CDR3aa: CSANTRGSGGADTQYF; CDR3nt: TGCAGTGCCAATACCCGGGGTAGCGGGGGAGCAGATACGCAGTATTTT